Below are 18 T cell receptor beta chains sequenced from a single sample in a study of cytomegalovirus exposure and HLA in healthy donors (dated by TCRdb to about 2017). Receptor amplification or capture employed the immunoSEQ multiplex PCR assay. A mixture of 60 forward primers for TCR Vbeta segments and 13 reverse primers for TCR Jbeta segments was used in the multiplex PCR. What TCRdb holds here is the immuneACCESS table cut down to in-frame rearrangements. Part of the clones is not present; checked against another copy, under half of the missing clones reflect an unresolved V gene, and the others are unexplained. The sample contains under 200,000 clones, about 88% of them found a single time. The leading ten clones occupy around 2.6% of the sample. The material sequenced was PBMCs. These receptors all stem from a man younger than 40 in good health and CMV-seropositive.

This chain uses TRBV27 with TRBJ1-2; no clear D gene. This CDR3 has 14 amino acids. V lost 0 bases, J lost 1 base, and 6 bases lay in between. CDR1 MNHEY and CDR2 SMNVEV come from the germline V gene (reference sequence). CDR3 in DNA: TGTGCCAGCAGTTTATCCGCACTTAACTATGGCTACACCTTC. Translating gives CASSLSALNYGYTF.

The chain is built from TRBV19 and TRBJ2-1; 13 nucleotides agree with TRBD2. The CDR3 covers 16 residues. V was clipped by 5 bases and J by 3 bases; unmatched bases: 4. Germline V gene sequence: CDR1 LNHDA, CDR2 SQIVND (reference sequence). The CDR3 sequence is CASSLLAGGGYNEQFF. In DNA form, the CDR3 reads TGTGCCAGTAGTCTACTAGCGGGAGGGGGCTACAATGAGCAGTTCTTC.

This chain connects TRBV6-5 to TRBJ2-2; a weak D match, TRBD2 (5 bases). Germline loops: CDR1 MNHEY, CDR2 SVGAGI. V was clipped by 3 bases and J by 5 bases, with 13 bases between them. CDR3 size: 15 residues. CDR3 residues: CASSYRSEGTGELFF. DNA for the CDR3: TGTGCCAGCAGTTATAGGAGTGAGGGAACCGGGGAGCTGTTTTTT.

The V and J genes are TRBV18 and TRBJ2-5; TRBD2 aligns across 10 bases. Unmatched junction bases numbered 2, after V lost 0 bases and J lost 1 base. Germline CDR1 and CDR2: KGHSH and LQKENI. The CDR3 has 16 amino acids. The CDR3 protein is CASSPPTSGPQETQYF. Written as DNA, the CDR3 is TGTGCCAGCTCACCACCGACTAGCGGGCCCCAAGAGACCCAGTACTTC.

The genes are TRBV5-1 and TRBJ2-3, with D perhaps TRBD1 (5 bases). V gave up 0 bases and J gave up 1 base, with 9 bases separating them. Germline assignment: CDR1 SGHRS and CDR2 YFSETQ. CDR3 length: 15 residues. The CDR3 spells CASSLGGPRTDTQYF. As DNA, the CDR3 is TGCGCCAGCAGCTTGGGGGGCCCCCGCACAGATACGCAGTATTTT. The complete variable domain, with remaining parts taken from reference TRBV5-1 and TRBJ2-3, reads KAGVTQTPRYLIKTRGQQVTLSCSPISGHRSVSWYQQTPGQGLQFLFEYFSETQRNKGNFPGRFSGRQFSNSRSEMNVSTLELGDSALYLCASSLGGPRTDTQYFGPGTRLTVL.

This rearrangement joins TRBV5-1 to TRBJ2-6, with D possibly matching TRBD2 (5 bases). Germline V gene data show CDR1 as SGHRS and CDR2 as YFSETQ. The V gene lost 5 bases and the J gene lost 4 bases, with 16 bases spanning the gap. This CDR3 is 16 amino acids long. For the CDR3, the DNA is TGCGCCAGCAGTAACGGTCCCTCGGGAGGGGCCAACGTCCTGACTTTC. Protein product: CASSNGPSGGANVLTF.

The CDR3 DNA sequence: TGTGCCAGCAGTTCCAACGTACTAGCGGGTTACGCCTACAATGAGCAGTTCTTC. Amino acids: CASSSNVLAGYAYNEQFF. This chain connects TRBV27 to TRBJ2-1, with 9 nucleotides matching TRBD2. The V gene end was trimmed by 4 bases and the J gene end by 2 bases; junction bases not matched to a gene: 12. CDR1 MNHEY and CDR2 SMNVEV come from the germline V gene (reference sequence). CDR3 length: 18 amino acids.

The V and J genes are TRBV27 and TRBJ2-3, with TRBD2 identical over 12 bases. The CDR3 is 15 amino acids. With 5 bases clipped from V and 7 bases from J, the junction kept 7 bases outside the gene matches. Germline CDR1 and CDR2: MNHEY and SMNVEV (reference sequence). The CDR3 DNA sequence: TGTGCCAGCAGTCCTAGCGGGAGGGCCTGGAATACGCAGTATTTT. This translates into CASSPSGRAWNTQYF.

The rearrangement uses TRBV7-2 and TRBJ2-1; the match to TRBD1 covers 7 bases. Germline CDR1 is SGHTA and CDR2 is FQGNSA. The CDR3 totals 14 residues. V gave up 5 bases and J gave up 11 bases; unmatched junction bases: 12. CDR3 sequence: CASSEGQTTLKQFF. CDR3 nucleotide sequence: TGTGCCAGCAGCGAGGGACAGACTACTCTCAAGCAGTTCTTC.

The chain combines TRBV27 with TRBJ2-2; 8 bases match TRBD1. V lost 5 bases to trimming and J lost 4 bases; unmatched junction nucleotides: 9. CDR1 is MNHEY, CDR2 SMNVEV, per germline (reference sequence). There are 16 residues in the CDR3. CDR3 loop: CASSLGTGGTTGELFF. CDR3 DNA sequence: TGTGCCAGCAGTCTAGGGACAGGAGGGACCACCGGGGAGCTGTTTTTT.

V usage is TRBV9 and J usage is TRBJ2-1; D may be TRBD2 (6 bases). Germline lookup yields CDR1 SGDLS and CDR2 YYNGEE. Trimming cost V 3 bases and J 7 bases, with 11 bases left between them. The CDR3 length is 13 residues. The CDR3, as DNA: TGTGCCAGCAGCGCTGGAGGGGAGAATGAGCAGTTCTTC. It yields the protein CASSAGGENEQFF.

With respect to this clone: Within the sample, other DNA sequences also encode this same CDR3. J is TRBJ2-2 and V is TRBV7-9; D uncertain. The germline V and J ends were trimmed by 1 base and 5 bases, with 5 bases remaining between them. Germline V CDR1 and CDR2: SEHNR, FQNEAQ (reference sequence). The CDR3 covers 13 residues. CDR3 bases: TGTGCCAGCAGCTTAGGTATAACCGGGGAGCTGTTTTTT. Its protein is CASSLGITGELFF.

V is TRBV30 and J is TRBJ2-5; 7 bases agree with TRBD1. The CDR3 consists of 13 residues. With V trimmed by 2 bases and J by 3 bases, 3 bases remained unmatched. CDR1 and CDR2 (germline): GTSNPN, SVGIG (reference sequence). The CDR3: CAWSLGQEETQYF. CDR3 nucleotides: TGTGCCTGGAGTCTTGGACAGGAAGAGACCCAGTACTTC.

The V call is TRBV27, the J call TRBJ2-1; 7 positions agree with TRBD2. Unmatched junction bases numbered 11, after V lost 5 bases and J lost 7 bases. Germline-derived CDR1 and CDR2 are MNHEY and SMNVEV (reference sequence). The CDR3 covers 15 residues. CDR3 amino acids: CASSLLQGLSNEQFF. The CDR3 region has the DNA TGTGCCAGCAGTCTACTCCAGGGACTATCAAATGAGCAGTTCTTC.

In this sample, this clone turned up a few times. The chain employs TRBV30 and TRBJ1-4, with 8 positions matching TRBD1. Per the germline V gene, CDR1 is GTSNPN and CDR2 is SVGIG (reference sequence). Germline trimming cut 1 base from V and 7 bases from J; bases unmatched to any gene: 8. The CDR3 is 15 residues long. CDR3 bases: TGTGCCTGGAGTGACGACGGACAGGGAGGTGAAAAACTGTTTTTT. This codes for CAWSDDGQGGEKLFF.

The sample holds one count of this clone. The gene calls are TRBV7-9 and TRBJ2-1, with TRBD2 matching over 7 bases. Trimming took 1 base from V and 5 from J; bases not matched to a gene: 2. Germline loops: CDR1 SEHNR, CDR2 FQNEAQ (reference sequence). The CDR3 runs 14 residues. The DNA of the CDR3 is TGTGCCAGCAGCTTAGTCGGGAGGCACAATGAGCAGTTCTTC. This codes for CASSLVGRHNEQFF.

The gene calls are TRBV7-2 and TRBJ2-1; 9 nucleotides agree with TRBD2. The CDR3 totals 15 residues. Germline CDR1 and CDR2: SGHTA and FQGNSA. V was pared by 4 bases and J by 15 bases, with 16 bases of the junction left unmatched. CDR3 sequence (DNA): TGTGCCAGCAGCTCAACGGGGCGGGAGGGCCGGCGTCCGTTCTTC. Amino acid sequence: CASSSTGREGRRPFF.

The J gene is TRBJ1-5, the V gene TRBV7-4; no firm D call. Deletions cut 3 bases from V and 1 base from J, with 10 bases between. Germline V CDR1 and CDR2: SGHVT, SQSDAQ. The CDR3 sequence is 15 residues long. The CDR3 DNA is TGTGCCAGCAGCTTCGCAGGAGGAAGCAATCAGCCCCAGCATTTT. Amino acids: CASSFAGGSNQPQHF. Based on the CDR3 plus reference TRBV7-4 and TRBJ1-5, the full variable domain is GAGVSQSPRYKVAKRGRDVALRCDSISGHVTLYWYRQTLGQGSEVLTYSQSDAQRDKSGRPSGRFSAERPERSVSTLKIQRTEQGDSAVYLCASSFAGGSNQPQHFGDGTRLSIL.